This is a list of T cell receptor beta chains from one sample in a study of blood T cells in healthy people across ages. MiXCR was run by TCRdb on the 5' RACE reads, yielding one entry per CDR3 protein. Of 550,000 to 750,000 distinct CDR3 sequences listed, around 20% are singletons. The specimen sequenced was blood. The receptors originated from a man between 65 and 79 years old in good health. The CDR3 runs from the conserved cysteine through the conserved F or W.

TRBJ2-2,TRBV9,CASSAPSGQNANTGELFF
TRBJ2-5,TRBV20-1,CSARDQGQTQYF
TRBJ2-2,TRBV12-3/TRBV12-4,CASRHTNTGELFF
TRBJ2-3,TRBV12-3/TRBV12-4,CASRSTVVDTQYF
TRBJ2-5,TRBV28,CASSRSSVETQYF
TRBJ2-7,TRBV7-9,CASSFRQASDEQYF
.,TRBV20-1,CSARAIDDYEQYF
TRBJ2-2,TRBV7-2,CASSLGQATGELFF
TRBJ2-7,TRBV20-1,CSARGGSSYEQYF
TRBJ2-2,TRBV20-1,CSARGGLAGDLGELFF
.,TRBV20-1,CSARQGYETQYF
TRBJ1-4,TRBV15,CATQKGQRNEKLFF
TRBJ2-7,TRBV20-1,CSATGMTIHEQYF
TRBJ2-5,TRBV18,CASSPNREETQYF
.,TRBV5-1,CASSKGQGGSYEQYF
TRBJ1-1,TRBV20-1,CSARGGQGSFF
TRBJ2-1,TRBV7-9,CASSLFGESYNEQFF
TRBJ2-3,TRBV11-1,CASSPSVTDTQYF
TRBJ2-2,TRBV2,CASGEVPGPGELFF
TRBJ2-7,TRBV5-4,CASSPAVYSSYEQYF
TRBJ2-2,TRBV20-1,CSALSGKNTGELFF
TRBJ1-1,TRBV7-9,CASSLGQGRIYTEAFF
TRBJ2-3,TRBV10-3,CAISETSGSLWTSTDTQYF
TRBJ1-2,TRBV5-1,CASSLAGELGGYTF
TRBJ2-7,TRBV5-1,CASSELAGQSYEQYF
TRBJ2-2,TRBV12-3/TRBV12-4,CASTNGTGELLF
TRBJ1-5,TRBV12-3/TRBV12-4,CASNPDRGDQPQHF
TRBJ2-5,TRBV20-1,CSARPSGTIRETQYF
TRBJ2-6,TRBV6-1,CASRRTGASSGANVLTF
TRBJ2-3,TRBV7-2,CASSLGLSTDTQYF
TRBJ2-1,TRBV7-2,CASSLMGSEQFF
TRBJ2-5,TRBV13,CASSLTGAPGETQYF
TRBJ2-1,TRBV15,CATSRDTVSEQFF
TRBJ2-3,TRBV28,CASSPGTGLTDTQYF
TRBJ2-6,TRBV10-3,CAISDRDRPPGGANVLTF
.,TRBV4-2,CASSQGQREGPYNEQFF
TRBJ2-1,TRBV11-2,CASSVSLAGGINEQFF
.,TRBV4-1,CASSQDGLAGGLYNEQFF
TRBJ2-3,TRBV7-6,CASSARTSGNADTQYF
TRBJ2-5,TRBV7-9,CASSLLTDMETQYF